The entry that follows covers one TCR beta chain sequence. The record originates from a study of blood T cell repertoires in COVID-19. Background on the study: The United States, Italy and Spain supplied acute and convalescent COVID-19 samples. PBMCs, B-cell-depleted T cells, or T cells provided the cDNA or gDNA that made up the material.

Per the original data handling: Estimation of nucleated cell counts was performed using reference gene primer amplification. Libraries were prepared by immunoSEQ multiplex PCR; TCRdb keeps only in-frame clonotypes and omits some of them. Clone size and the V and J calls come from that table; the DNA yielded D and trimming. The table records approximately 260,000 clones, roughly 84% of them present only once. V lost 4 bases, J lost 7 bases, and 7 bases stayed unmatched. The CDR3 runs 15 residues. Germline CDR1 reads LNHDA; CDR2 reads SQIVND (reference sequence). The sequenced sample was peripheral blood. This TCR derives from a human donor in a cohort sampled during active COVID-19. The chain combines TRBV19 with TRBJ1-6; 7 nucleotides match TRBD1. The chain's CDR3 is CASSSRQGGNSPLHF. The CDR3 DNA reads TGTGCCAGTAGTAGCCGACAGGGTGGGAATTCACCCCTCCACTTT.